Shown below are 24 T cell receptor beta chains from a single sample sequenced in a study of shared clonotypes between healthy human individuals. The method was immunoSEQ multiplex PCR; TCRdb's version includes in-frame clones alone and lacks a portion of them. The sample yields 470,000 or so clones, 81% seen once. The sample taken for sequencing was PBMCs. The source of these receptors is a middle-aged woman in good health. Some clones in this sample may be carry-over from other donors' samples.

The chain combines TRBV28 with TRBJ2-2; D call uncertain. The CDR3 contains 16 residues. From germline, CDR1 is MDHEN and CDR2 SYDVKM. Trimming left V 3 bases short and J 0 bases short, with 11 bases between. DNA for the CDR3: TGTGCCAGCAGTTTGGTTGGCAGGCCGAACACCGGGGAGCTGTTTTTT. It specifies CASSLVGRPNTGELFF.

V and J are TRBV9 and TRBJ2-7, with D unresolved. The CDR3 totals 13 residues. Germline CDR1 and CDR2: SGDLS and YYNGEE. Trimming took off 0 bases at V and 3 bases at J, with 7 bases between the two ends. The CDR3 DNA reads as TGTGCCAGCAGCGTAGTCGGCTACTACGAGCAGTACTTC. It is translated as CASSVVGYYEQYF.

The rearrangement uses TRBV2 and TRBJ1-5; D not resolved. The CDR3 covers 11 residues. Germline CDR1 is SNHLY and CDR2 is FYNNEI. V lost 9 bases and J 7 bases, leaving 10 bases between the germline ends. The CDR3 sequence: CASGLGQPQHF. In nucleotides, the CDR3 is TGTGCCAGTGGCCTAGGGCAGCCCCAGCATTTT.

The V gene is TRBV28, the J gene TRBJ1-1; D gene unclear. In germline, CDR1 is MDHEN, CDR2 SYDVKM. This CDR3 has 13 amino acids. V lost 8 bases and J lost 7, with 17 bases in between. The CDR3 reads CASAGEERCEAFF. CDR3 DNA sequence: TGTGCCAGCGCCGGTGAGGAAAGGTGTGAAGCTTTCTTT.

The J gene is TRBJ2-7, the V gene TRBV7-9, with a possible D match to TRBD2 (6 bases). The ends were cut back, 1 base at V and 6 bases at J, with 19 bases in the middle. Looked up from germline, CDR1 is SEHNR and CDR2 is FQNEAQ (reference sequence). This CDR3 contains 16 residues. The CDR3: CASSLVAELAPCEQYF. The CDR3 DNA reads as TGTGCCAGCAGCTTAGTTGCGGAGCTAGCGCCCTGCGAGCAGTACTTC.

This sequence joins TRBV5-6 and TRBJ2-1; the D gene is possibly TRBD2 (5 bases). Germline V gene data show CDR1 as SGHDT and CDR2 as YYEEEE. This CDR3 is 15 amino acids long. V lost 4 bases and J 6 bases, leaving 17 bases between the germline ends. CDR3: CASSQTSYSVNEQFF. DNA for the CDR3: TGTGCCAGCAGCCAAACTAGTTACAGCGTCAATGAGCAGTTCTTC.

The CDR3 DNA reads as TGTGCCAGCAGCTTGGGGGGAGGTGTTTACGAGCAGTACTTC. As protein: CASSLGGGVYEQYF. The V gene is TRBV5-4, the J gene TRBJ2-7; D may be TRBD2 (6 bases). V was cut by 0 bases and J by 4 bases, with 11 bases left in between. CDR3 size: 14 residues. The germline V gene encodes CDR1 SGHNT and CDR2 YYREEE (reference sequence).

This clone was counted between two and nine times. The V gene is TRBV28, the J gene TRBJ2-1; 8 nucleotides line up with TRBD2. The CDR3 consists of 15 residues. Germline CDR1 and CDR2: MDHEN and SYDVKM. Trimming removed 5 bases from V and 7 bases from J; junction bases left unmatched: 10. The chain's CDR3 is CASSPPGSGTNEQFF. CDR3 in DNA: TGTGCCAGCAGTCCGCCGGGTAGCGGGACGAATGAGCAGTTCTTC.

The chain is built from TRBV6-5 and TRBJ1-2, with TRBD1 as a possible D gene (5 bases). Trimming took 5 bases from V and 1 from J, leaving 14 bases between them. CDR3 length: 15 amino acids. Per the germline V gene, CDR1 is MNHEY and CDR2 is SVGAGI. The CDR3 region is CASSPRQKLNYGYTF. Written as DNA, the CDR3 is TGTGCCAGCAGTCCTCGACAGAAACTTAACTATGGCTACACCTTC.

V is TRBV6-5 and J is TRBJ2-7; TRBD1 is a possible D gene (5 bases). Germline V lookup: CDR1 MNHEY, CDR2 SVGAGI. The CDR3 covers 14 residues. V lost 5 bases and J 0 bases, leaving 11 bases between the germline ends. The CDR3 coding sequence is TGTGCCAGCAGTCCACAGGTCAGCTCCTACGAGCAGTACTTC. Residues: CASSPQVSSYEQYF.

V gene TRBV29-1 combines with J gene TRBJ2-7; TRBD1 might be the D (6 bases). The CDR3 runs to 14 residues. Germline loops: CDR1 SQVTM, CDR2 ANQGSEA. V was shortened by 3 bases and J by 5 bases, with 17 bases between the two germline ends. CDR3 sequence reads: CSVDSTGTNDEQYF. For the CDR3, the DNA is TGCAGCGTTGATTCAACAGGGACGAACGACGAGCAGTACTTC.

The chain carries TRBV27 and TRBJ2-5; the match to TRBD2 covers 7 bases. This CDR3 has 16 amino acids. Germline loops: CDR1 MNHEY, CDR2 SMNVEV (reference sequence). The V gene end was trimmed by 1 base and the J gene end by 1 base; junction bases not matched to a gene: 6. This CDR3 reads CASSLLGLAAQETQYF. CDR3 nucleotide sequence: TGTGCCAGCAGTTTATTGGGGCTAGCGGCCCAAGAGACCCAGTACTTC.

The chain is built from TRBV19 and TRBJ2-1, with 8 bases lining up with TRBD2. CDR1 is LNHDA and CDR2 is SQIVND in the germline V gene (reference sequence). CDR3 length: 14 amino acids. V was clipped by 3 bases and J by 5 bases; unmatched bases: 3. In DNA form, the CDR3 reads TGTGCCAGTAGTATGGGACTAGTCAACAATGAGCAGTTCTTC. This gives the protein CASSMGLVNNEQFF.

The V gene is TRBV7-3, the J gene TRBJ2-1, with TRBD1 as a possible D gene (5 bases). Germline V gene data show CDR1 as SGHTA and CDR2 as FQGTGA. V gave up 2 bases and J gave up 8 bases, with 16 bases separating them. The CDR3 is 15 residues long. The chain's CDR3 is CASSLLPRRVDEQFF. CDR3 in DNA: TGTGCCAGCAGCTTATTACCTCGCAGGGTTGATGAGCAGTTCTTC. Supplemented by reference TRBV7-3 and TRBJ2-1, the full variable domain reads GAGVSQTPSNKVTEKGKYVELRCDPISGHTALYWYRQSLGQGPEFLIYFQGTGAADDSGLPNDRFFAVRPEGSVSTLKIQRTERGDSAVYLCASSLLPRRVDEQFFGPGTRLTVL.

The chain recombines TRBV28 with TRBJ2-1; 9 nucleotides line up with TRBD1. This CDR3 is built from 16 residues. Trimming at V came to 3 bases and at J to 10 bases, leaving 13 bases not matched to a gene. Germline V gives CDR1 MDHEN, CDR2 SYDVKM. CDR3 in DNA: TGTGCCAGCAGTTTCACAGGGGGCCATTCCGCTTGGGAGCAGTTCTTC. Its translation is CASSFTGGHSAWEQFF.

J is TRBJ2-5 and V is TRBV5-1; maybe TRBD2 (6 bases). V shed 2 bases and J shed 2 bases, with 16 bases lying between them. The CDR3 has 16 amino acids. CDR1 SGHRS and CDR2 YFSETQ come from the germline V gene. CDR3 bases: TGCGCCAGCAGCTTTTTAGGTCGACTAGAACAAGAGACCCAGTACTTC. Protein: CASSFLGRLEQETQYF. Using reference TRBV5-1 and TRBJ2-5 for the parts outside the CDR3, the full variable domain is KAGVTQTPRYLIKTRGQQVTLSCSPISGHRSVSWYQQTPGQGLQFLFEYFSETQRNKGNFPGRFSGRQFSNSRSEMNVSTLELGDSALYLCASSFLGRLEQETQYFGPGTRLLVL.

The chain links TRBV7-3 to TRBJ2-1; D is unclear. The length of the CDR3 is 13 residues. Germline CDR1 and CDR2: SGHTA and FQGTGA. V lost 5 bases and J lost 0, with 5 bases in between. The CDR3: CASSPSSYNEQFF. The CDR3 DNA is TGTGCCAGCAGCCCGAGCTCCTACAATGAGCAGTTCTTC. Based on the CDR3 plus reference TRBV7-3 and TRBJ2-1, the full variable domain is GAGVSQTPSNKVTEKGKYVELRCDPISGHTALYWYRQSLGQGPEFLIYFQGTGAADDSGLPNDRFFAVRPEGSVSTLKIQRTERGDSAVYLCASSPSSYNEQFFGPGTRLTVL.

For this clone: With only one base between it and a far larger clone, this is likely a read error. This chain links TRBV29-1 with TRBJ1-4; D perhaps matches TRBD1 (5 bases). CDR1 and CDR2 from the germline V gene are SQVTM and ANQGSEA. This CDR3 spans 15 amino acids. The V end lost 4 bases, the J end lost 5 bases, and 17 bases lay between the germline ends. As DNA, the CDR3 is TGCAGCGTTGTAATCACCCGGCAGGGAAATGAAAAACTGTTTTTT. It yields the protein CSVVITRQGNEKLFF.

The V gene is TRBV30, the J gene TRBJ1-5; no firm D call. CDR1 is GTSNPN and CDR2 is SVGIG in the germline V gene (reference sequence). The CDR3 sequence is 13 residues long. V dropped 4 bases and J dropped 0 bases, with 7 bases sitting between them. The CDR3 nucleotides read TGTGCCTGGAATGTCGGTAGCAATCAGCCCCAGCATTTT. It encodes CAWNVGSNQPQHF.

The chain is built from TRBV29-1 and TRBJ2-7; D may be TRBD1 or TRBD2 (6 bases each). The CDR3 runs 12 residues. The germline gives CDR1 SQVTM, CDR2 ANQGSEA. Deletions cut 8 bases from V and 4 bases from J, with 15 bases between. CDR3 protein: CSPKPGAYEQYF. CDR3 sequence (DNA): TGCAGCCCCAAACCGGGGGCATACGAGCAGTACTTC.

The gene calls are TRBV7-8 and TRBJ1-5; 8 positions match TRBD1. CDR1 and CDR2 from the germline V gene are SGHVS and FQNEAQ. The V gene end was trimmed by 5 bases and the J gene end by 6 bases; junction bases not matched to a gene: 6. The CDR3 consists of 14 residues. Here the CDR3 DNA reads TGTGCCAGCAGCGAAGACAGGGGAGGTCAGCCCCAGCATTTT. This sequence encodes CASSEDRGGQPQHF.

The chain combines TRBV6-6 with TRBJ2-6, with D unresolved. V lost 6 bases and J lost 2, with 11 bases in between. CDR3 length: 15 residues. Germline lookup yields CDR1 MNHNY and CDR2 SVGAGI (reference sequence). This CDR3 is CASSPGRAGANVLTF. The DNA of the CDR3 is TGTGCCAGCAGCCCTGGACGGGCTGGGGCCAACGTCCTGACTTTC.

This chain connects TRBV27 to TRBJ2-3; the D is unclear. Trimming took 3 bases from V and 2 from J, leaving 9 bases between them. The CDR3 runs 14 residues. CDR1 MNHEY and CDR2 SMNVEV come from the germline V gene (reference sequence). CDR3 nucleotide sequence: TGTGCCAGCAGTTTGTACAGCGTCACAGATACGCAGTATTTT. It encodes CASSLYSVTDTQYF.

To note about this clone: This sequence is one base from a far larger clone and is likely a read error. J is TRBJ1-2 and V is TRBV30; 9 positions match TRBD1. V lost 6 bases, J lost 4 bases, and 9 bases stayed unmatched. The CDR3 extends over 14 amino acids. Germline V lookup: CDR1 GTSNPN, CDR2 SVGIG (reference sequence). The CDR3 is CACIQGAPFYGYTF. The CDR3 coding sequence is TGTGCCTGTATACAGGGGGCCCCCTTCTATGGCTACACCTTC.